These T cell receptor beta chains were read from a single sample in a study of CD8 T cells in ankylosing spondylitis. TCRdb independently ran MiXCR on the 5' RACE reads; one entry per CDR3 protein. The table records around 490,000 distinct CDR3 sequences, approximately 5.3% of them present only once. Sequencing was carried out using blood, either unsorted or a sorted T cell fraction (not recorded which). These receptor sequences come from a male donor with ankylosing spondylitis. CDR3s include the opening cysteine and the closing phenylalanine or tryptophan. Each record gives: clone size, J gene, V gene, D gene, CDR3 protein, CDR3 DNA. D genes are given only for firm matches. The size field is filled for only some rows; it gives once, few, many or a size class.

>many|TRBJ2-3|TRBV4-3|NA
CASSQEGRDTQYF
TGCGCCAGCAGCCAAGAAGGTCGGGATACGCAGTATTTT
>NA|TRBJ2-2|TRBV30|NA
CAWSDKRGRGELFF
TGTGCCTGGAGTGATAAGAGGGGTAGGGGGGAGCTGTTTTTT
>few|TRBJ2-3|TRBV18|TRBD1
CASLDRGQGTDTQYF
TGTGCCAGCCTCGACAGGGGGCAAGGCACAGATACGCAGTATTTT
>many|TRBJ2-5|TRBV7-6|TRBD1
CASSSRTGGYGETQYF
TGTGCCAGCAGCTCGCGGACAGGGGGATATGGAGAGACCCAGTACTTC
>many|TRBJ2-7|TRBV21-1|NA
CASSMQGDRGYEQYF
TGTGCCAGCAGCATGCAAGGGGACAGGGGCTACGAGCAGTACTTC
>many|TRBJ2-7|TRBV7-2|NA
CASSLRLKQYF
TGTGCCAGCAGTTTAAGACTAAAGCAGTACTTC
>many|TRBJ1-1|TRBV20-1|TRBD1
CSARPLGQGTTEAFF
TGCAGTGCTCGCCCCCTAGGACAGGGGACCACTGAAGCTTTCTTT
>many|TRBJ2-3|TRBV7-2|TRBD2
CASSPRLAGGSGTQYF
TGTGCCAGCAGCCCCCGACTAGCGGGGGGGTCTGGTACGCAGTATTTT
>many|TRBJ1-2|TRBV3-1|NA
CASSQESYGYTF
TGTGCCAGCAGCCAAGAATCCTATGGCTACACCTTC
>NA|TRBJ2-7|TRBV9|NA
CASSVSPAAEQYF
TGTGCCAGCAGCGTAAGTCCCGCCGCCGAGCAGTACTTC
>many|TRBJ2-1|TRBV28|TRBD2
CASSDGGGPYNEQFF
TGTGCCAGCAGTGATGGGGGGGGACCCTACAATGAGCAGTTCTTC
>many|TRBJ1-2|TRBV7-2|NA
CASSYRPEGAYGYTF
TGTGCCAGCAGTTACAGACCGGAAGGGGCCTATGGCTACACCTTC
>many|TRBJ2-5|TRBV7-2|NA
CASSFGYIGETQYF
TGTGCCAGCAGCTTTGGGTACATCGGGGAGACCCAGTACTTC
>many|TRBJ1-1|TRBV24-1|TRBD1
CATRDRGNTEAFF
TGTGCCACCAGAGACAGGGGGAACACTGAAGCTTTCTTT
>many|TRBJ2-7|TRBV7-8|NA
CASRGVAVPSYEQYF
TGTGCCAGCAGAGGAGTGGCAGTGCCATCCTACGAGCAGTACTTC
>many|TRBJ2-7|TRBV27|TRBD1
CASSSTGWEREQYF
TGTGCCAGCAGTTCGACAGGGTGGGAGCGCGAGCAGTACTTC
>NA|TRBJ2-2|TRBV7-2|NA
CASSLAQYTGELFF
TGTGCCAGCAGCTTAGCCCAGTACACCGGGGAGCTGTTTTTT
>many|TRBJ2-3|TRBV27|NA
CASSGGLDSTDTQYF
TGTGCCAGCTCCGGAGGGTTGGATAGCACAGATACGCAGTATTTT
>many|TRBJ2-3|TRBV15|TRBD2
CATRAGRGSGTDTQYF
TGTGCCACCAGAGCGGGGAGGGGATCGGGCACAGATACGCAGTATTTT
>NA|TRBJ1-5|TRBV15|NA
CATSRQGTYQPQHF
TGTGCCACCAGCAGACAGGGGACTTATCAGCCCCAGCATTTT